This T cell receptor (beta chain) derives from a study of CD8+ T cells in alopecia areata. Following extraction, RNA underwent reverse transcription to cDNA, which served as the sequencing template. Using immunoSEQ multiplex PCR, the repertoire was profiled, and TCRdb retains in-frame clones only, with some absent. This sample has 130,000 to 150,000 clones, with about 89% found just once. Sequencing used CD8+ T cells sorted from blood, obtained at week 0. The receptor was isolated from a human donor with alopecia areata.

The CDR3 here is CASRSPGQGNEKLFF. CDR3 sequence (DNA): TGTGCCAGCAGGTCTCCGGGACAGGGGAATGAAAAACTGTTTTTT. The V call is TRBV2, the J call TRBJ1-4; 10 nucleotides agree with TRBD1. The length of the CDR3 is 15 residues. Germline-derived CDR1 and CDR2 are SNHLY and FYNNEI. With V trimmed by 6 bases and J by 5 bases, 6 bases remained unmatched.